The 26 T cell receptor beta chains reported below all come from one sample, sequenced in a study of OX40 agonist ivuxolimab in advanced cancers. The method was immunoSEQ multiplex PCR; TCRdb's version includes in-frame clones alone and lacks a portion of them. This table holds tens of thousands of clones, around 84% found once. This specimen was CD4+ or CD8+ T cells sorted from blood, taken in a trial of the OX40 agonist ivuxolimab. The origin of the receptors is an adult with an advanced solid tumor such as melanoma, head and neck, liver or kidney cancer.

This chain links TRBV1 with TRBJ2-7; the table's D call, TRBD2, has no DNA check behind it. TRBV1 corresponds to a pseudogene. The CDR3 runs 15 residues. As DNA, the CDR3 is TGCACCAGCAGCCAAGGCCGCGGGGAGGCGGACGAGCAGTACTTC. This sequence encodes CTSSQGRGEADEQYF.

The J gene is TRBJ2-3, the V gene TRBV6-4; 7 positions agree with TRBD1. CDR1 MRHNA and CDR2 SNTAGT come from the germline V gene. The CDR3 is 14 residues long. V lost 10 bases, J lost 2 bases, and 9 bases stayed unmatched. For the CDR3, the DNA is TGTGCCATTGCAACCGGGACAGCCACAGATACGCAGTATTTT. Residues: CAIATGTATDTQYF.

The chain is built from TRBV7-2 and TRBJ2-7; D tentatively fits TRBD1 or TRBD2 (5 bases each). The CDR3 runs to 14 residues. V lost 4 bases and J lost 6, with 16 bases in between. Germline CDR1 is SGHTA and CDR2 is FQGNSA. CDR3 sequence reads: CASSSQTQGVEQYF. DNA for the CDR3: TGTGCCAGCAGCTCACAAACTCAGGGAGTCGAGCAGTACTTC.

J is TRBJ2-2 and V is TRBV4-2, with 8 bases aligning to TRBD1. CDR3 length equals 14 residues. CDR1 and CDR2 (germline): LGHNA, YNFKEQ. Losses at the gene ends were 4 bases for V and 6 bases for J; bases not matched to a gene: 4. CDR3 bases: TGTGCCAGCAGCCGAGAACAGGGGGCCGGGGAGCTGTTTTTT. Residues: CASSREQGAGELFF.

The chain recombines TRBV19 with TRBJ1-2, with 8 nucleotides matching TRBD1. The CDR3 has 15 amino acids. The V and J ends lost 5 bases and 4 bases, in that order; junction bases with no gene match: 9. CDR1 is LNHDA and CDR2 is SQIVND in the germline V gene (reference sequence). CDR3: CASSARTGSGYGYTF. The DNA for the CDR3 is TGTGCCAGTAGTGCACGGACAGGGAGTGGCTATGGCTACACCTTC.

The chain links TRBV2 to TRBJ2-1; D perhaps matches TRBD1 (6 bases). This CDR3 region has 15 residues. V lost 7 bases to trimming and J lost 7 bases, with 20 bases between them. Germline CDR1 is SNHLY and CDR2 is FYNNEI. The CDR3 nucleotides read TGTGCCAGCACCTATAGCAGGGACATCTATAATGAGCAGTTCTTC. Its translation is CASTYSRDIYNEQFF.

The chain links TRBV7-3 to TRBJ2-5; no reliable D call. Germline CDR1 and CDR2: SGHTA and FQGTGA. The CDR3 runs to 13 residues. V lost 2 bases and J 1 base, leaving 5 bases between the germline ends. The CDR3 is CASSLYTQETQYF. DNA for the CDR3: TGTGCCAGCAGCTTATACACCCAAGAGACCCAGTACTTC.

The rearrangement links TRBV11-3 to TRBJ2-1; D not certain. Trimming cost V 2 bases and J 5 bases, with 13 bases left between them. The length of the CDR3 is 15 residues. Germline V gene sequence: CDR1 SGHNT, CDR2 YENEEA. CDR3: CASSLYGMEDNEQFF. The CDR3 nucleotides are TGTGCCAGCAGCTTATATGGAATGGAAGACAATGAGCAGTTCTTC.

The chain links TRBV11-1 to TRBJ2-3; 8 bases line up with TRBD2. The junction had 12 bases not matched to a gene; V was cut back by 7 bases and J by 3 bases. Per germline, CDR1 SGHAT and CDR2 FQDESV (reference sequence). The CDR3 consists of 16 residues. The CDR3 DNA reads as TGTGCCAGCACCCGGGGGGGTGCACCGGCAACAGATACGCAGTATTTT. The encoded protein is CASTRGGAPATDTQYF. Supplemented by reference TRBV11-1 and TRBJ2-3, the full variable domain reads EAEVAQSPRYKITEKSQAVAFWCDPISGHATLYWYRQILGQGPELLVQFQDESVVDDSQLPKDRFSAERLKGVDSTLKIQPAELGDSAMYLCASTRGGAPATDTQYFGPGTRLTVL.

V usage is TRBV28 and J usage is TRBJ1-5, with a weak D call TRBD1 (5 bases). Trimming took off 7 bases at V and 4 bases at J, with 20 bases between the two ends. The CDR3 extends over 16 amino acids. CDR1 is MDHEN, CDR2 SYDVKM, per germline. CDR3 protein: CASIPLVGDQNQPQHF. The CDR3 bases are TGTGCCAGCATTCCACTCGTCGGGGACCAAAATCAGCCCCAGCATTTT. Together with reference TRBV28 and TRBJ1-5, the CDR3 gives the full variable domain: DVKVTQSSRYLVKRTGEKVFLECVQDMDHENMFWYRQDPGLGLRLIYFSYDVKMKEKGDIPEGYSVSREKKERFSLILESASTNQTSMYLCASIPLVGDQNQPQHFGDGTRLSIL.

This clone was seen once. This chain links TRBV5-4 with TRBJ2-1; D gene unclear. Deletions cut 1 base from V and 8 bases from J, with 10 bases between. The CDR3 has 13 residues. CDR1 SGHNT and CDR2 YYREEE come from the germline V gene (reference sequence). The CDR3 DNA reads TGTGCCAGCAGCTTGCTACTAACGGATGAGCAGTTCTTC. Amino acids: CASSLLLTDEQFF.

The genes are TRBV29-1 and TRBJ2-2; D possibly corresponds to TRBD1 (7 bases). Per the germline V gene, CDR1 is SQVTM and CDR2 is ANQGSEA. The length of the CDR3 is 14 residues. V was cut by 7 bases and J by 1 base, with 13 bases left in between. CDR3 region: CSARQGLNTGELFF. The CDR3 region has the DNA TGCAGCGCGCGACAGGGACTGAACACCGGGGAGCTGTTTTTT.

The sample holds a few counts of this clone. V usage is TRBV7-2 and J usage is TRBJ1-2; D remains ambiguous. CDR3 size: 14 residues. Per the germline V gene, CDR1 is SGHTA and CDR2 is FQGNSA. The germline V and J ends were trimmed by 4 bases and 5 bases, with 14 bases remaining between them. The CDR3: CASSSRVPPYGYTF. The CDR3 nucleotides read TGTGCCAGCAGCTCCCGGGTACCGCCTTATGGCTACACCTTC.

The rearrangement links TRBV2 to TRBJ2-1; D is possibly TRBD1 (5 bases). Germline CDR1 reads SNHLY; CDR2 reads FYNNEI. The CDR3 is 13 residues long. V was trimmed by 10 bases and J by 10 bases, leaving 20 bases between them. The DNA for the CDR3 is TGTGCCACCAGCAGGGAAACCGTTCCCGAGCAGTTCTTC. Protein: CATSRETVPEQFF.

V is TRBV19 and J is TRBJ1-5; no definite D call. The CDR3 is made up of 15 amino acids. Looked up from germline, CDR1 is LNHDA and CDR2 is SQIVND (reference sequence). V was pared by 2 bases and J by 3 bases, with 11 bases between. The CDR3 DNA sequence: TGTGCCAGTAGTATACCAGGAAAGCCCAATCAGCCCCAGCATTTT. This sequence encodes CASSIPGKPNQPQHF.

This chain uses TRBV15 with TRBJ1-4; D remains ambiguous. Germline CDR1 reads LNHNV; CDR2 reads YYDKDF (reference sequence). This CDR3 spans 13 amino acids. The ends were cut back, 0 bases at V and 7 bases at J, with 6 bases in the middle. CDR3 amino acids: CATSRDLGEKLFF. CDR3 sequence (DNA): TGTGCCACCAGCAGAGATCTAGGTGAAAAACTGTTTTTT.

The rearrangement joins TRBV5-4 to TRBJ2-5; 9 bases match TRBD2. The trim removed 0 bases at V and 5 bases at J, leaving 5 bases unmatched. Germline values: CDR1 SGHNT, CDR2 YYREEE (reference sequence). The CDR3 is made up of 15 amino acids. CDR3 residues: CASSLGLAVRETQYF. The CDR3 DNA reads TGTGCCAGCAGCTTGGGACTAGCGGTCCGGGAGACCCAGTACTTC.

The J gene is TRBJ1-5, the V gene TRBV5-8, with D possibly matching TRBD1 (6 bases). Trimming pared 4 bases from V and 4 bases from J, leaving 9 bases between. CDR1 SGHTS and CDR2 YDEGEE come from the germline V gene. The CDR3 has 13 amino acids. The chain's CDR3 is CASSPDSNQPQHF. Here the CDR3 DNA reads TGTGCCAGCAGCCCGGACAGTAATCAGCCCCAGCATTTT.

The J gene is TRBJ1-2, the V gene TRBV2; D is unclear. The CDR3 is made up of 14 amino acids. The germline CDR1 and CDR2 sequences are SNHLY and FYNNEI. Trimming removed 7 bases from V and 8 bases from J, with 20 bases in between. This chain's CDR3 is CASIPVNGAGGYTF. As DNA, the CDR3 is TGTGCCAGCATCCCGGTCAACGGTGCAGGAGGCTACACCTTC.

CDR3: CASSQDKWGEQYF. The CDR3 DNA sequence: TGTGCCAGCAGCCAAGATAAGTGGGGCGAGCAGTACTTC. The rearrangement links TRBV14 to TRBJ2-5; D uncertain. The J call may be in error: the DNA end matches TRBJ2-7 better. Germline CDR1 reads SGHDN; CDR2 reads FVKESK. The CDR3 is 13 amino acids.

CDR3 in DNA: TGTGCCAGCAGCCCCCCGGGGCACAATGAGCAGTTCTTC. Translated: CASSPPGHNEQFF. V usage is TRBV7-3 and J usage is TRBJ2-1, with D perhaps being TRBD1 or TRBD2 (5 bases each). Trimming took off 5 bases at V and 5 bases at J, with 10 bases between the two ends. Looked up from germline, CDR1 is SGHTA and CDR2 is FQGTGA. This CDR3 is built from 13 residues.

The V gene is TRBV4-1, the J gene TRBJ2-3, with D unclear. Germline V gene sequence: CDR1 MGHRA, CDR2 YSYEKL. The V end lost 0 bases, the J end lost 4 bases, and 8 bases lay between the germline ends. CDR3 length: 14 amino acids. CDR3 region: CASSQDPGADTQYF. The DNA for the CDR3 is TGCGCCAGCAGCCAAGATCCTGGGGCAGATACGCAGTATTTT.

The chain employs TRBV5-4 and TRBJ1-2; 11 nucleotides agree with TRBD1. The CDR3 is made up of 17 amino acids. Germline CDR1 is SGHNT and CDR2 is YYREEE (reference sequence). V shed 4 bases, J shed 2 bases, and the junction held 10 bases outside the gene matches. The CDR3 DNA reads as TGTGCCAGCAGCACGTGGACAGGGGGCAATCGCAACTATGGCTACACCTTC. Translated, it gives CASSTWTGGNRNYGYTF.

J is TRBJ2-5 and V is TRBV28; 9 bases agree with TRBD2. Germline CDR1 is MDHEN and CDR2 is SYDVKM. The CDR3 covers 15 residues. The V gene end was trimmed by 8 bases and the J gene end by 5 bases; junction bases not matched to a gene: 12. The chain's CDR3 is CASGVAGALGETQYF. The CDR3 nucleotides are TGTGCCAGCGGGGTAGCGGGGGCCTTAGGGGAGACCCAGTACTTC.

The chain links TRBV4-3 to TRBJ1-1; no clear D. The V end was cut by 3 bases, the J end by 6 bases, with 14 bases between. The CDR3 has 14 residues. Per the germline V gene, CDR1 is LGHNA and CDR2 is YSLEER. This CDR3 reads CASSQAAGIPEAFF. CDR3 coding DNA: TGCGCCAGCAGCCAGGCTGCGGGTATCCCTGAAGCTTTCTTT.

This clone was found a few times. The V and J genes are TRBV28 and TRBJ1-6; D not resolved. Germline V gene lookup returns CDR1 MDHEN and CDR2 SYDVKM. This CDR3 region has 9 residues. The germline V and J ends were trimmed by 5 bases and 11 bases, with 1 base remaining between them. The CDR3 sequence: CASSPPLHF. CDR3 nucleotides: TGTGCCAGCAGTCCACCCCTCCACTTT.